This T cell receptor beta chain was obtained from a study of cytomegalovirus exposure and HLA in healthy donors. Study-wide results and limits: Being indistinguishable, some V segments were excluded, TRBV6-2 and TRBV6-3 among them. Trimming of TCR beta V- and J-genes showed a link, identified in a later analysis, to a missense DCLRE1C variant.

This CDR3 comprises 17 residues. The germline CDR1 and CDR2 sequences are SGHRS and YFSETQ. With V trimmed by 4 bases and J by 7 bases, 10 bases remained unmatched. In regard to this clone: The target antigen is unknown.

It was with 60 Vbeta and 13 Jbeta primers that the PCR ran. The data were produced by immunoSEQ multiplex PCR, yet TCRdb's version contains in-frame clones alone and is incomplete. This sample's table has tens of thousands of clones. The genes are TRBV5-1 and TRBJ2-1; TRBD2 aligns across 14 bases. The source of this sequence is a woman aged 40 to 49 in good health and CMV-seronegative. The sequencing sample was made of PBMCs. In DNA form, the CDR3 reads TGCGCCAGCAGCGAGCTGACTAGCGGGGGGGCCTTGAATGAGCAGTTCTTC. This sequence encodes CASSELTSGGALNEQFF. The full variable domain, completed using reference TRBV5-1 and TRBJ2-1, is KAGVTQTPRYLIKTRGQQVTLSCSPISGHRSVSWYQQTPGQGLQFLFEYFSETQRNKGNFPGRFSGRQFSNSRSEMNVSTLELGDSALYLCASSELTSGGALNEQFFGPGTRLTVL.